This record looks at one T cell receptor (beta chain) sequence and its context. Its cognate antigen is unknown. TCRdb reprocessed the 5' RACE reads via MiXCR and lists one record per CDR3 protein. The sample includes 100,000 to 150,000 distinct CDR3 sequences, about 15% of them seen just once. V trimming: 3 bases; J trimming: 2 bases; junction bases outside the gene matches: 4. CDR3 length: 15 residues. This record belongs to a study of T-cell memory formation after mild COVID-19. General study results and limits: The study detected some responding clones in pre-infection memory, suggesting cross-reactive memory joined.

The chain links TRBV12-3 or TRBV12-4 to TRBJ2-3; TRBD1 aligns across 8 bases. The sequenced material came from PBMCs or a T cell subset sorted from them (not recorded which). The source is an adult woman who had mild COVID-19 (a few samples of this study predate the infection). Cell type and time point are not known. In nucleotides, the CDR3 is TGTGCCAGCAGTTTCAGGGGGCTGGACACAGATACGCAGTATTTT. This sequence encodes CASSFRGLDTDTQYF.